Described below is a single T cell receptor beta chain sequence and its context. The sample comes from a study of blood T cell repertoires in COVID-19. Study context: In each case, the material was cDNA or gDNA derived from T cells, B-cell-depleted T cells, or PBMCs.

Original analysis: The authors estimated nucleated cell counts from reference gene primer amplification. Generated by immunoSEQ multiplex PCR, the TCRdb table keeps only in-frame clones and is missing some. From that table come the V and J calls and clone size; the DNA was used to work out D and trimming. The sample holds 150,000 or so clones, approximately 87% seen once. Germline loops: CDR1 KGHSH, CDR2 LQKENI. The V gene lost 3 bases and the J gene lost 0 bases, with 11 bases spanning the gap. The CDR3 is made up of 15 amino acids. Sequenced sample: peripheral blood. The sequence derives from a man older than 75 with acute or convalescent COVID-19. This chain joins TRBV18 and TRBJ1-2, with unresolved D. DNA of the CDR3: TGTGCCAGCTCACCCTACGAGCAACCTAACTATGGCTACACCTTC. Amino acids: CASSPYEQPNYGYTF.